This T cell receptor beta chain was sequenced in a study of T-cell memory formation after mild COVID-19 (dated by TCRdb to the early 2020s). Study-level background: Most TCR sequence clusters were specific to one of the two donors. Longitudinal TCRalpha and TCRbeta repertoire sequencing tracked T-cell clones expanding and contracting after mild COVID-19 in a couple of donors. Two young, previously healthy adult volunteers made up the cohort, one male and one female. Overall results and qualifications from the work: Whether the second-wave clones peaking on day 37 were SARS-CoV-2 specific was not confirmed. Contracting CD4+ clones were located mainly in the CM and EM memory subsets, whereas CD8+ clones were found to be enriched in EMRA. From day 15 to 85, contracting clones showed balanced CD4/CD8 phenotypes, whereas a second wave of clones that expanded from day 15 to 37 leaned towards CD4+. Only a couple of mild cases were covered in the study, and larger cohorts including severe cases with pre-infection samples were considered necessary. The detection of some responding clones in pre-infection memory suggests that pre-existing cross-reactive memory T cells joined the SARS-CoV-2 response.

In this sample, this clonotype turned up a few times. Its cognate antigen has yet to be identified. No base quality information exists; no much larger clone differs at one position. Sequenced using an Illumina NovaSeq 6000. cDNA libraries for TCRalpha and TCRbeta were prepared by 5'RACE using constant-segment primers, with sample barcodes and unique molecular identifiers added. RNA was extracted from every sample with Trizol reagent. Amplification of the libraries took two PCR steps, and the second step added a second sample barcode plus Illumina TruSeq adapters. The libraries were sequenced on an Illumina NovaSeq using 2 x 150 bp paired-end reads. As for the original processing: The reads were demultiplexed and collapsed into UMI-guided consensus sequences using migec v1.2.7. Using mixcr v2.1.11, UMI consensuses were aligned to TRA and TRB V and J templates and then assembled into clonotypes. Clonotypes were classified as expanded or contracted when called significant by both edgeR and NoisET, with noise models trained on biological replicates. edgeR calls used a false discovery rate-adjusted p below 0.01 and a log2 fold-change threshold of 1. As an exploratory analysis of dynamics, max-normalized trajectories of the 1000 most abundant clonotypes were examined with PCA combined with hierarchical clustering. The CD4 or CD8 phenotype of responding clones was assigned using the separately sequenced CD4+ and CD8+ repertoires. TCRdb trimmed public reads at Q25 via fastp, called clones via MiXCR and kept in-frame beta chains. One record per CDR3 amino acid sequence lists the most common genes and DNA. TCRdb assigned the V and J calls; the authors' analysis was not used. The table for this sample lists around 450,000 distinct CDR3 sequences; roughly a quarter of them were counted only once. The ten largest clones represent 8.8% of the sample.

The germline V and J ends show losses of 4 bases and 0 bases respectively, and no gene match explains 5 bases of the junction. CDR1 is given as SGHVS and CDR2 as FQNEAQ, both from the germline V gene. The cysteine opens and the phenylalanine closes a CDR3 of 16 amino acids. This entry keeps only the CDR3 DNA: 48 bases, framed from base 1. PBMCs were isolated by Ficoll-Paque density gradient centrifugation. The TCR sequence derives from an adult woman who had mild COVID-19 (a few samples of this study predate the infection). The sample titles of this study are shuffled in the database, so cell type and time point are left out; the donor was told from shared clones. Material: PBMCs or a T cell subset sorted from them (not recorded which). The rearranged segments are TRBV7-8 and TRBJ2-4; 8 middle bases align to TRBD1. The CDR3 here reads CASSSGTGKAKNIQYF. The sequenced DNA is TGTGCCAGCAGCTCTGGGACAGGCAAAGCCAAAAACATTCAGTACTTC.